This T cell receptor beta chain is drawn from a study of blood T cell repertoires in COVID-19. Study-wide background: PBMCs, B-cell-depleted T cells, or T cells were the source of the cDNA or gDNA that made up the material.

The CDR3 totals 14 residues. The germline V gene encodes CDR1 MGHDK and CDR2 SYGVNS. The V end lost 8 bases, the J end lost 1 base, and 13 bases lay between the germline ends. Per the original data handling: Amplification with reference gene primers provided the estimates of nucleated cell counts. Some clones are missing from TCRdb's copy, which holds only in-frame ones; the method was immunoSEQ multiplex PCR. D and trimming were read from the DNA, whereas the V and J calls and clone size are those reported in that table. The data contain about 220,000 clones, roughly nine tenths of them singletons. This chain links TRBV25-1 with TRBJ2-3; TRBD1 is a possible D gene (5 bases). Sample: peripheral blood. The sequence was obtained from a man aged 35 to 55 with acute or convalescent COVID-19. The CDR3 coding sequence is TGTGCCAGCGGAAGGGGCTCGGGCACAGATACGCAGTATTTT. This translates into CASGRGSGTDTQYF.